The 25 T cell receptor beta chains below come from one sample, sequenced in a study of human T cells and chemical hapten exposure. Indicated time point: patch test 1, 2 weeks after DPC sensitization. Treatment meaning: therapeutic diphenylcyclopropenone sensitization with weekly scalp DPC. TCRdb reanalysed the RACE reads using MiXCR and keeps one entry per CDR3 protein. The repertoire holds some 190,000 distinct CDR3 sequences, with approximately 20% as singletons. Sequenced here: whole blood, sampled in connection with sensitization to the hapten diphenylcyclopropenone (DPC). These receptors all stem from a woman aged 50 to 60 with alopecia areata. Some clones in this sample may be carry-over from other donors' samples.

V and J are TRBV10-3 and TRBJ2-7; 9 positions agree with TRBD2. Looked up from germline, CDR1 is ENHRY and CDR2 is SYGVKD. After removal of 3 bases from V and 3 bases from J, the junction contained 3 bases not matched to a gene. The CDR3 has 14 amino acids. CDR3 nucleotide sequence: TGTGCCATCAGTGATCTAGCGGGACTCTACGAGCAGTACTTC. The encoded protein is CAISDLAGLYEQYF.

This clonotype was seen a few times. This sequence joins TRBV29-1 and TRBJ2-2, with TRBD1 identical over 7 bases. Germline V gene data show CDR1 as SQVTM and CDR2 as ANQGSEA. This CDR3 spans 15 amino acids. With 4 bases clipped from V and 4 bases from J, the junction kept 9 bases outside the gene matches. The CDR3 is CSVASDRISTGELFF. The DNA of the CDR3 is TGCAGCGTTGCCTCGGACAGGATTAGCACCGGGGAGCTGTTTTTT.

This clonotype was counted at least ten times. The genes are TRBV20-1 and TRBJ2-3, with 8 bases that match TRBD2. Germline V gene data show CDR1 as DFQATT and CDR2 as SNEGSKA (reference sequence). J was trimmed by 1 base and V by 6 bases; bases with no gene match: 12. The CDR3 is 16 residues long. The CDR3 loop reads CSAAGETSDRTDTQYF. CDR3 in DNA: TGCAGTGCCGCCGGTGAGACTAGCGATCGCACAGATACGCAGTATTTT.

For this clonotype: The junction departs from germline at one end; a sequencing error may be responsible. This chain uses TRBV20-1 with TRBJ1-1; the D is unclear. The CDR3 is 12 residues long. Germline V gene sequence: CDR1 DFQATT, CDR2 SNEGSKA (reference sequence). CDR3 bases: TGCAGTGCTAGAAGTGGCTTCACTGAATCTTTCTTT. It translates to CSARSGFTESFF.

The CDR3 nucleotides are TGTGCCAGCAGCGCTGACAGGGGCGGTAATGAAAAACTGTTTTTT. Translation: CASSADRGGNEKLFF. The genes are TRBV2 and TRBJ1-4, with 8 positions matching TRBD1. The V and J ends lost 6 bases and 4 bases, in that order; junction bases with no gene match: 7. Per the germline V gene, CDR1 is SNHLY and CDR2 is FYNNEI. The CDR3 is 15 amino acids. The complete variable domain, with remaining parts taken from reference TRBV2 and TRBJ1-4, reads EPEVTQTPSHQVTQMGQEVILRCVPISNHLYFYWYRQILGQKVEFLVSFYNNEISEKSEIFDDQFSVERPDGSNFTLKIRSTKLEDSAMYFCASSADRGGNEKLFFGSGTQLSVL.

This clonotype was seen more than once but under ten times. CDR3 sequence reads: CSGGEDTQYF. CDR3 DNA: TGCAGTGGGGGGGAGGATACGCAGTATTTT. The chain combines TRBV20-1 with TRBJ2-3; maybe TRBD2 (6 bases). V was shortened by 7 bases and J by 6 bases, with 8 bases between the two germline ends. The V gene's germline CDR1 is DFQATT and CDR2 SNEGSKA (reference sequence). The CDR3 runs to 10 residues.

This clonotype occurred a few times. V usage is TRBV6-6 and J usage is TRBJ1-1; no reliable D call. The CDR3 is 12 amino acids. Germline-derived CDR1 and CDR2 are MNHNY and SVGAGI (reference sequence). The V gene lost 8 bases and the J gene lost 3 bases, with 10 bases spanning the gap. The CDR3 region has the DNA TGTGCCAGCGGTCTCAGCTACACTGAAGCTTTCTTT. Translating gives CASGLSYTEAFF.

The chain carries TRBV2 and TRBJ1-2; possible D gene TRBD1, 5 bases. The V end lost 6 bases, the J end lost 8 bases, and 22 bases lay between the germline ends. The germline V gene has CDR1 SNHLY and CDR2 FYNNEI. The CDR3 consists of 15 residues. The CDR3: CASRQGSHRTGGYTF. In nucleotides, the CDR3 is TGTGCCAGCAGGCAGGGATCCCATCGAACTGGAGGCTACACCTTC.

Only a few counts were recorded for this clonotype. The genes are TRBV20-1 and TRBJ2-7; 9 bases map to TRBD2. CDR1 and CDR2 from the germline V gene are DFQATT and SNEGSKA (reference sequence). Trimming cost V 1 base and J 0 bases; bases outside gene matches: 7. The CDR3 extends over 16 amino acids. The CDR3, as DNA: TGCAGTGCTAGAGCTCCGCTAGCGGGGCCCTCCTACGAGCAGTACTTC. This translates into CSARAPLAGPSYEQYF.

This CDR3 is CASSELTGEETQYF. CDR3 bases: TGCGCCAGCAGCGAGTTAACAGGGGAAGAGACCCAGTACTTC. The chain couples TRBV5-1 to TRBJ2-5; 7 positions agree with TRBD1. CDR1 and CDR2 from the germline V gene are SGHRS and YFSETQ. With 4 bases clipped from V and 3 bases from J, the junction kept 6 bases outside the gene matches. The CDR3 is 14 residues long.

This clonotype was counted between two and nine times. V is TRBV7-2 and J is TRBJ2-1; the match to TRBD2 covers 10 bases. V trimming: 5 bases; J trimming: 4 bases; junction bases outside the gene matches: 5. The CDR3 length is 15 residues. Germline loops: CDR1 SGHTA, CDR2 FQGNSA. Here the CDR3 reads CASSHRTSGYNEQFF. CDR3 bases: TGTGCCAGCAGCCATAGGACTAGCGGTTACAATGAGCAGTTCTTC. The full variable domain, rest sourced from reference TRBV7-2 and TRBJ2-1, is GAGVSQSPSNKVTEKGKDVELRCDPISGHTALYWYRQSLGQGLEFLIYFQGNSAPDKSGLPSDRFSAERTGGSVSTLTIQRTQQEDSAVYLCASSHRTSGYNEQFFGPGTRLTVL.

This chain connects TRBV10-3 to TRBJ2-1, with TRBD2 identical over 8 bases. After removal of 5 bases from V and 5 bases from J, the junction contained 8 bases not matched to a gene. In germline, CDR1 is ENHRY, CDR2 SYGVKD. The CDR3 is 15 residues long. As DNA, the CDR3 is TGTGCCATCAGTATTAGCGGGATAGAAAACAATGAGCAGTTCTTC. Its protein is CAISISGIENNEQFF.

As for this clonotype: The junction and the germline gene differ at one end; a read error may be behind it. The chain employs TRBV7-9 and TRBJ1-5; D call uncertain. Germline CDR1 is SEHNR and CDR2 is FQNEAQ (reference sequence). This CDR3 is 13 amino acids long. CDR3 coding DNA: TGTACCAGCAGCTTCGGGGATCATCAGCCCCAGCATTTT. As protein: CTSSFGDHQPQHF.

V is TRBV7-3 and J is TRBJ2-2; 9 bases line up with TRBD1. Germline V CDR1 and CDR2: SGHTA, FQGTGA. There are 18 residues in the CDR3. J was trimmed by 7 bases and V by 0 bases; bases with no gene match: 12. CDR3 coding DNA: TGTGCCAGCAGCTTAACTCCCCCGGGGACAGGGAATGTCGGGGAGCTGTTTTTT. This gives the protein CASSLTPPGTGNVGELFF.

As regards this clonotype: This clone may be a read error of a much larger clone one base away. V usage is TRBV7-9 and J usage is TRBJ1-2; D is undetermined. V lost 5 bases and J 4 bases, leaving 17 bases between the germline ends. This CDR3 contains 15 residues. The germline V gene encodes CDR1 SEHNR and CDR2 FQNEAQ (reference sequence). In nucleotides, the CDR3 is TGTGCCAGCAGCCTCGAAGAGGTTGACTTCTATGGCTACACCTTC. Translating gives CASSLEEVDFYGYTF.

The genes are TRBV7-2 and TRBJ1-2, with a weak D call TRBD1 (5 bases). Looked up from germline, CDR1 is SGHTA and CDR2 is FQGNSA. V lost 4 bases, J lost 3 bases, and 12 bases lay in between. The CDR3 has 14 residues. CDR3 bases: TGTGCCAGCAGCTCGACGGGGCCCTACTATGGCTACACCTTC. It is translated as CASSSTGPYYGYTF.

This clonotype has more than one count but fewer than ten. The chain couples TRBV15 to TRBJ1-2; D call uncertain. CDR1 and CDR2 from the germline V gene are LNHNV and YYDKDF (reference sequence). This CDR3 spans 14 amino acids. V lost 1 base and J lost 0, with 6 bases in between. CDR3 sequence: CATSRVQANYGYTF. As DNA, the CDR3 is TGTGCCACCAGCAGAGTCCAAGCTAACTATGGCTACACCTTC.

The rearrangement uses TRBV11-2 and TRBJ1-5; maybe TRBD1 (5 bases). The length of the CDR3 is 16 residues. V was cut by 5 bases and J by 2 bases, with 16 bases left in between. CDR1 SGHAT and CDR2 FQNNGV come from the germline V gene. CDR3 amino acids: CASSPRDGGGNQPQHF. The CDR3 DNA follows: TGTGCCAGCAGCCCCAGGGATGGCGGGGGCAATCAGCCCCAGCATTTT.

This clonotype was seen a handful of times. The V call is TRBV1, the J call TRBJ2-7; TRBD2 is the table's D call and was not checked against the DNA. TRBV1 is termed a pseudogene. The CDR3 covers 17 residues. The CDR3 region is CTSTIPGLAGWSYEQYF. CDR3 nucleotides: TGCACCAGCACTATACCGGGACTAGCGGGATGGTCCTACGAGCAGTACTTC.

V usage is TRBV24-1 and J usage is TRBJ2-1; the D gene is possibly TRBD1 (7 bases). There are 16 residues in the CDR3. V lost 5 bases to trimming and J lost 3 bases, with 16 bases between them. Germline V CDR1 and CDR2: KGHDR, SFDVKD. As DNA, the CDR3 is TGTGCCACCAGTGGGTCGGAGGGGGCTAACTACAATGAGCAGTTCTTC. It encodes CATSGSEGANYNEQFF.

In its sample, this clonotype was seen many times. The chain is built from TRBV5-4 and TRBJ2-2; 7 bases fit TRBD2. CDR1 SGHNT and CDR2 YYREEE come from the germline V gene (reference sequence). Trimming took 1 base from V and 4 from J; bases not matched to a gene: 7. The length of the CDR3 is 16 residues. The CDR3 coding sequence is TGTGCCAGCAGCTTGTCTGCTAGCGGTTTCACCGGGGAGCTGTTTTTT. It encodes CASSLSASGFTGELFF. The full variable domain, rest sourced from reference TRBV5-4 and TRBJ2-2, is ETGVTQSPTHLIKTRGQQVTLRCSSQSGHNTVSWYQQALGQGPQFIFQYYREEENGRGNFPPRFSGLQFPNYSSELNVNALELDDSALYLCASSLSASGFTGELFFGEGSRLTVL.

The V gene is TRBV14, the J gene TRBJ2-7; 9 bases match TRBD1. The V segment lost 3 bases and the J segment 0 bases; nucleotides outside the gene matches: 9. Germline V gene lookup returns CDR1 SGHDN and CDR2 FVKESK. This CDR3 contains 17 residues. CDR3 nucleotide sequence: TGTGCCAGCAGCCACCTGGACGGGACAGGGAGCTCCTACGAGCAGTACTTC. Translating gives CASSHLDGTGSSYEQYF.

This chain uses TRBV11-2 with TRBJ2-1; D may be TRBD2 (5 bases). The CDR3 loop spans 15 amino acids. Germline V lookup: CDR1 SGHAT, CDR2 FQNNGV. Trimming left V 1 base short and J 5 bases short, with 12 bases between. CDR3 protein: CASSLGGRFDNEQFF. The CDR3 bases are TGTGCCAGCAGCTTAGGTGGGAGATTCGACAATGAGCAGTTCTTC.

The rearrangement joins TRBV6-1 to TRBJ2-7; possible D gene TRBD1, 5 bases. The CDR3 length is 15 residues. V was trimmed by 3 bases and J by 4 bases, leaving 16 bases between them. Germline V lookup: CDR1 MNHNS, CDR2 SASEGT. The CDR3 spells CASSDPARVGYEQYF. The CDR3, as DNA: TGTGCCAGCAGTGACCCCGCCAGGGTAGGATACGAGCAGTACTTC.

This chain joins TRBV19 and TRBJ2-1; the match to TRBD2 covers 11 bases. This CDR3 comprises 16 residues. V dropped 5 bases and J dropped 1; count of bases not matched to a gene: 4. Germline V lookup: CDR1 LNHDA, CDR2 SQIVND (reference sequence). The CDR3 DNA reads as TGTGCCAGTAGTGGGGTAGCGGGAGGGTCCTACAATGAGCAGTTCTTC. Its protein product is CASSGVAGGSYNEQFF.